Listed here is a single T cell receptor beta chain. The antigen remains unidentified. A second about 6 to 11 cycle PCR used barcoded and J-beta primers. Researchers report that a template-switch adaptor with 12 random nucleotides tagged each cDNA molecule. TCRdb recomputed calls from the 5' RACE reads with MiXCR, one row per CDR3 protein. Of some 550,000 distinct CDR3 sequences in the sample, roughly 48% are singletons; the top ten hold around 24%. The germline V gene has CDR1 SGHTA and CDR2 FQGNSA. The V and J ends lost 3 bases and 4 bases, in that order; junction bases with no gene match: 0. The CDR3 runs to 13 residues. The sample belongs to a study of blood T cells in healthy people across ages. Study observations and caveats: Relative to aged donors, long-lived donors carried more naive CD4+ cells and displayed higher diversity.

This chain joins TRBV7-2 and TRBJ2-5, with 9 bases matching TRBD1. The sequencing sample was made of blood. The TCR was taken from an elderly man in good health. The CDR3 region is CASSLDRGETQYF. In DNA form, the CDR3 reads TGTGCCAGCAGCTTGGACAGGGGAGAGACCCAGTACTTC.